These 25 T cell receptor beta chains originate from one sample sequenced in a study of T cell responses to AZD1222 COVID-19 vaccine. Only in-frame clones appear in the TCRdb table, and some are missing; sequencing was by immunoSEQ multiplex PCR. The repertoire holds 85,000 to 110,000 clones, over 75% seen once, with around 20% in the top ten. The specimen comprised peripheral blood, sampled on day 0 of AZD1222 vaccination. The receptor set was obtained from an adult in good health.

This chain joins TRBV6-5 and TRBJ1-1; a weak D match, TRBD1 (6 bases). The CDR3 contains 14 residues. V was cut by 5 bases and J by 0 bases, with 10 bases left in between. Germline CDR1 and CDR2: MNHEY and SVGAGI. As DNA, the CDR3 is TGTGCCAGCAGTCCGGACAGCTTGAACACTGAAGCTTTCTTT. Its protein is CASSPDSLNTEAFF.

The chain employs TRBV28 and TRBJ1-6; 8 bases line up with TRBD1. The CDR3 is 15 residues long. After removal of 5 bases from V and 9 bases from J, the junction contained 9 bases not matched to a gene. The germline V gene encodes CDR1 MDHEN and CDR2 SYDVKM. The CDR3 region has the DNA TGTGCCAGCAGTGCCCGACAGGGGTTGCGTTCACCCCTCCACTTT. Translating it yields CASSARQGLRSPLHF.

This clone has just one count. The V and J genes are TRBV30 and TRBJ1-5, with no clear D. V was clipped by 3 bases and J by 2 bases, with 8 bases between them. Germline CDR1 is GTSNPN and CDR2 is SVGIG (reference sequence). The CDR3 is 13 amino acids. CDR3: CAWSSWGNQPQHF. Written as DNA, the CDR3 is TGTGCCTGGAGCTCCTGGGGCAATCAGCCCCAGCATTTT.

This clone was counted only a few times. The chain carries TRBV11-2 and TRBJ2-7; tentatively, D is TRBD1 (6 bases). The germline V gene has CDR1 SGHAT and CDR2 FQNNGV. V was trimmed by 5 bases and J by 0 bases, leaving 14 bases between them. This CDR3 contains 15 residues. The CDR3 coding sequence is TGTGCCAGCAGCCCCCCCGGGACACACTCCTACGAGCAGTACTTC. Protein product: CASSPPGTHSYEQYF. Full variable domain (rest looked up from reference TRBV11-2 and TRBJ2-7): EAGVAQSPRYKIIEKRQSVAFWCNPISGHATLYWYQQILGQGPKLLIQFQNNGVVDDSQLPKDRFSAERLKGVDSTLKIQPAKLEDSAVYLCASSPPGTHSYEQYFGPGTRLTVT.

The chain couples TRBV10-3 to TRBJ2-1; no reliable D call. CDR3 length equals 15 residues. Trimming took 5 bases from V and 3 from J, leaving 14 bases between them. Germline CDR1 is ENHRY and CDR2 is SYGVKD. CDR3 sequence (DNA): TGTGCCATCAGTCGAGCAGACGGAGTCTACAATGAGCAGTTCTTC. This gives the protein CAISRADGVYNEQFF.

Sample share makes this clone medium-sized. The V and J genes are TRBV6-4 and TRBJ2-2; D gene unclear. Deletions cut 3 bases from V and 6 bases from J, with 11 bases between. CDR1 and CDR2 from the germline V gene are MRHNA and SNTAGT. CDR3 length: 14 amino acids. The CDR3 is CASSESSEAGELFF. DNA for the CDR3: TGTGCCAGCAGTGAGTCTAGTGAGGCCGGGGAGCTGTTTTTT.

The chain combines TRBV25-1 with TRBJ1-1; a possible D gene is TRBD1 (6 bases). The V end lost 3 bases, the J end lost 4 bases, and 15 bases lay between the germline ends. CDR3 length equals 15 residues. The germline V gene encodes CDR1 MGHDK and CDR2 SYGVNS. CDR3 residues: CASSEGGTAGTEAFF. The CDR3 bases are TGTGCCAGCAGTGAGGGGGGCACCGCCGGCACTGAAGCTTTCTTT.

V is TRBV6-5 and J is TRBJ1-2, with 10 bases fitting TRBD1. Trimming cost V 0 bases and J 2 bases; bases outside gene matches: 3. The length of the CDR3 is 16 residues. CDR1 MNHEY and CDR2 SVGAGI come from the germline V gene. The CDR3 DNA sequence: TGTGCCAGCAGTTACTCAGTGACAGGGGGCAACTATGGCTACACCTTC. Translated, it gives CASSYSVTGGNYGYTF.

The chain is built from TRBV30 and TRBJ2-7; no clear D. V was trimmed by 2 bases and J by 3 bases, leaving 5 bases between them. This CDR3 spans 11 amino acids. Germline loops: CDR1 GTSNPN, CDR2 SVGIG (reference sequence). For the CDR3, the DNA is TGTGCCTGGAGTAGACACTACGAGCAGTACTTC. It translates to CAWSRHYEQYF.

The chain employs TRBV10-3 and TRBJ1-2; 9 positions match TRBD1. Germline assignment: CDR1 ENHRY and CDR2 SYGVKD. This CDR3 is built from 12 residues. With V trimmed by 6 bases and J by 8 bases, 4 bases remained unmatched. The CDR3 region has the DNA TGTGCCATCAGCCGGACAGGGGACGGCTACACCTTC. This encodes CAISRTGDGYTF.

The CDR3 DNA is TGTGCCAGCCCAAAGCGGGAAATTACAGATACGCAGTATTTT. It codes for CASPKREITDTQYF. This chain links TRBV28 with TRBJ2-3; TRBD2 agrees at 7 bases. Germline assignment: CDR1 MDHEN and CDR2 SYDVKM. J gave up 3 bases and V 8 bases, and 8 bases lay outside the gene matches. This CDR3 spans 14 amino acids.

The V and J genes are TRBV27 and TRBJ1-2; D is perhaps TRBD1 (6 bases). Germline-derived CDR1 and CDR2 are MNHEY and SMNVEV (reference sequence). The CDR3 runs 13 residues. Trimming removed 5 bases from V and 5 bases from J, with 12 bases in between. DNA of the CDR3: TGTGCCAGCAGTCCGGAGGGGGTGTATGGCTACACCTTC. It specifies CASSPEGVYGYTF.

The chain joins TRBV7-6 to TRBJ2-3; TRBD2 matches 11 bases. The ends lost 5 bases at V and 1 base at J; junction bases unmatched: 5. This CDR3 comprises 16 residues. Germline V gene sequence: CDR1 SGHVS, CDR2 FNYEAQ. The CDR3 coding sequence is TGTGCCAGCAGCCTACTAGCGGGGGCCGGCACAGATACGCAGTATTTT. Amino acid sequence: CASSLLAGAGTDTQYF.

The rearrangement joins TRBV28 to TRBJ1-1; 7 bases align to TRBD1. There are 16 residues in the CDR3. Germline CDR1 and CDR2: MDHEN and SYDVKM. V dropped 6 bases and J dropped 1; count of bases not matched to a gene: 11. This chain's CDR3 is CASSPSPGQWNTEAFF. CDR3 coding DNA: TGTGCCAGCAGCCCATCGCCGGGACAGTGGAACACTGAAGCTTTCTTT.

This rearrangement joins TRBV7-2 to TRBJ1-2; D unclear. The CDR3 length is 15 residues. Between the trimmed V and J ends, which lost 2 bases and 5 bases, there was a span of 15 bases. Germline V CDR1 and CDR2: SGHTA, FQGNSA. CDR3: CASSLSPGRDYGYTF. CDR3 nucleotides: TGTGCCAGCAGCTTATCGCCAGGTCGGGATTATGGCTACACCTTC.

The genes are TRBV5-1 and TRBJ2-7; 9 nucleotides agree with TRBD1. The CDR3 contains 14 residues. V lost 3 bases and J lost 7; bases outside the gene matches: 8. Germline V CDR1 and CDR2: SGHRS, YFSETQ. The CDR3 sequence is CASSYTGGAGEQYF. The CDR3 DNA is TGCGCCAGCAGCTACACAGGGGGCGCGGGTGAGCAGTACTTC. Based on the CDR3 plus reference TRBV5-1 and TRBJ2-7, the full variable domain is KAGVTQTPRYLIKTRGQQVTLSCSPISGHRSVSWYQQTPGQGLQFLFEYFSETQRNKGNFPGRFSGRQFSNSRSEMNVSTLELGDSALYLCASSYTGGAGEQYFGPGTRLTVT.

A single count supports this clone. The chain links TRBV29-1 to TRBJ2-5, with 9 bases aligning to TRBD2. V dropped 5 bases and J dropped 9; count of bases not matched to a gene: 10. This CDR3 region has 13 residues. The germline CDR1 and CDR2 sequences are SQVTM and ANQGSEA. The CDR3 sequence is CSVRETGTSSQYF. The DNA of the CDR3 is TGCAGCGTTCGAGAAACCGGGACTAGCTCCCAGTACTTC.

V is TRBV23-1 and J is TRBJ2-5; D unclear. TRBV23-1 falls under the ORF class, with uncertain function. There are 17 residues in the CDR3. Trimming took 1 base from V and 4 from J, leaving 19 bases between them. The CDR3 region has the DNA TGCGCCAGCAGTCAATACTTCCAGAATAACCTCCGAGAGACCCAGTACTTC. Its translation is CASSQYFQNNLRETQYF.

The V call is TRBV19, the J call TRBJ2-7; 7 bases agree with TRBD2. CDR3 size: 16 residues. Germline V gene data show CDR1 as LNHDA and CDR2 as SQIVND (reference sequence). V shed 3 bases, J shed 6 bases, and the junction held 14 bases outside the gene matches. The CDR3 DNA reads TGTGCCAGTAGTATTGATCCTGGCGGGAGCTCGGTCGAGCAGTACTTC. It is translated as CASSIDPGGSSVEQYF.

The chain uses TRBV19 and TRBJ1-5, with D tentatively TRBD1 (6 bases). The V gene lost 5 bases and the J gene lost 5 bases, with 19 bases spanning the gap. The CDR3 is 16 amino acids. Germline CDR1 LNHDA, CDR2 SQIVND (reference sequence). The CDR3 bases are TGTGCCAGTAGTCCGGAGACAGGAAGAGGGGATCAGCCCCAGCATTTT. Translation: CASSPETGRGDQPQHF.

The CDR3 DNA follows: TGTGCCAGCAGTATACAGGGGTCTGAAGCTTTCTTT. Translated: CASSIQGSEAFF. This chain links TRBV12-3 or TRBV12-4 with TRBJ1-1; the match to TRBD1 covers 7 bases. The CDR3 loop spans 12 amino acids. V gave up 5 bases and J gave up 6 bases; unmatched junction bases: 3.

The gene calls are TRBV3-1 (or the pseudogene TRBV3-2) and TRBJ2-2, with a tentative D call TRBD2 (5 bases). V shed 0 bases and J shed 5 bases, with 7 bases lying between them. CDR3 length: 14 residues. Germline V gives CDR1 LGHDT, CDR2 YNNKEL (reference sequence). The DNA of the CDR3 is TGTGCCAGCAGCCAAGATGGCGGGACCGGGGAGCTGTTTTTT. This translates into CASSQDGGTGELFF.

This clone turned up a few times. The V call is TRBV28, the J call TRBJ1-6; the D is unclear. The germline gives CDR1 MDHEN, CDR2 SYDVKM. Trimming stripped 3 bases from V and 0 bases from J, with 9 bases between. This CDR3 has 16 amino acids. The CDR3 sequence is CASSFQPLSYNSPLHF. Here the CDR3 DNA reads TGTGCCAGCAGTTTTCAACCGCTCTCCTATAATTCACCCCTCCACTTT.

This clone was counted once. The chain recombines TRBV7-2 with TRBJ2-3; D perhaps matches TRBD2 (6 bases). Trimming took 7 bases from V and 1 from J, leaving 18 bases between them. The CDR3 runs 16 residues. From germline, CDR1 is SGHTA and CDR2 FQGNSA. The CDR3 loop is CASTPGLGGGTDTQYF. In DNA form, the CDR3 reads TGTGCCAGCACCCCGGGTCTCGGCGGGGGCACAGATACGCAGTATTTT.

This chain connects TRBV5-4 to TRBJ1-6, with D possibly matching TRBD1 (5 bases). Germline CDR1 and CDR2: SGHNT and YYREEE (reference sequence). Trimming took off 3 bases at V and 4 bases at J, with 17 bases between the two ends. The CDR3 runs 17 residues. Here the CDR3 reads CASSWGGSPVYNSPLHF. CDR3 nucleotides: TGTGCCAGCAGCTGGGGGGGGTCCCCGGTTTATAATTCACCCCTCCACTTT.